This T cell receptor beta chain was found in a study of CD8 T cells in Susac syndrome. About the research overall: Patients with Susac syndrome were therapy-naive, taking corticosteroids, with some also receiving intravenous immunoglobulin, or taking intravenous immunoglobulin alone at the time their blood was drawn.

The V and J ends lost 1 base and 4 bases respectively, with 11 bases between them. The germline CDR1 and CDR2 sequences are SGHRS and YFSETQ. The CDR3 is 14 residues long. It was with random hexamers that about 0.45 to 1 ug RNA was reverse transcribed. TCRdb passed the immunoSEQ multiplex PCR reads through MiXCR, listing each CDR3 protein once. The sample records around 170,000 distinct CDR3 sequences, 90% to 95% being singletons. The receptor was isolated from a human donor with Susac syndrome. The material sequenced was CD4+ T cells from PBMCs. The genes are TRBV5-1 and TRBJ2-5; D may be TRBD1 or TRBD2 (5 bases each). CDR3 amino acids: CASSLRDLRETQYF. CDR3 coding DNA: TGCGCCAGCAGCTTGAGGGACCTCCGAGAGACCCAGTACTTC.